This passage covers 18 T cell receptor beta chains from one sample sequenced in a study of human T cells and chemical hapten exposure. Time point given: healthy volunteer bleed at 2 weeks. Sequencing started from total RNA isolated from unfractionated whole blood. Via MiXCR, TCRdb re-called the RACE reads, giving one row per CDR3 protein. The sample carries about 50,000 distinct CDR3 sequences, about 4.5% recorded once. The sample consisted of whole blood. Receptors were obtained from a female donor in good health. Some clones in this sample may be carry-over from other donors' samples.

Ten or more counts support this clonotype. This chain connects TRBV5-1 to TRBJ2-3, with D possibly matching TRBD1 (6 bases). The V and J ends lost 1 base and 3 bases respectively, with 9 bases between them. The CDR3 extends over 14 amino acids. The V gene's germline CDR1 is SGHRS and CDR2 YFSETQ. CDR3 residues: CASSLQGTTDTQYF. The CDR3 DNA follows: TGCGCCAGCAGCTTGCAGGGGACAACAGATACGCAGTATTTT.

This clonotype showed up many times. The chain couples TRBV5-5 to TRBJ1-4; no clear D. The CDR3 has 16 residues. The V and J ends lost 0 bases and 3 bases respectively, with 12 bases between them. Germline assignment: CDR1 SGHKS and CDR2 YYEKEE (reference sequence). CDR3: CASSLGQKVANEKLFF. For the CDR3, the DNA is TGTGCCAGCAGCTTGGGGCAGAAGGTGGCTAATGAAAAACTGTTTTTT.

J is TRBJ2-7 and V is TRBV20-1, with 11 positions matching TRBD2. This CDR3 spans 14 amino acids. Per germline, CDR1 DFQATT and CDR2 SNEGSKA (reference sequence). The ends lost 0 bases at V and 4 bases at J; junction bases unmatched: 2. CDR3 protein: CSARELAGDYEQYF. The CDR3 DNA is TGCAGTGCTAGAGAACTAGCGGGAGATTACGAGCAGTACTTC.

This clonotype was counted between two and nine times. The V and J genes are TRBV3-1 and TRBJ2-3; TRBD1 might be the D (5 bases). This CDR3 contains 15 residues. V dropped 4 bases and J dropped 6 bases, with 17 bases sitting between them. Germline V gene lookup returns CDR1 LGHDT and CDR2 YNNKEL (reference sequence). The CDR3 loop is CASSPYQGSRDTQYF. The CDR3 nucleotides read TGTGCCAGCAGCCCATATCAGGGAAGTCGGGATACGCAGTATTTT.

This clonotype has a count of ten or more. The chain carries TRBV20-1 and TRBJ1-3, with TRBD1 matching 7 bases. The length of the CDR3 is 14 residues. Germline-derived CDR1 and CDR2 are DFQATT and SNEGSKA (reference sequence). V lost 5 bases, J lost 2 bases, and 6 bases stayed unmatched. CDR3 coding DNA: TGCAGTGCTCTGGACAGGAGGACTGGAAACACCATATATTTT. Translated, it gives CSALDRRTGNTIYF.

This clonotype was observed many times. This chain connects TRBV27 to TRBJ1-1; D gene ambiguous. The germline V gene has CDR1 MNHEY and CDR2 SMNVEV (reference sequence). This CDR3 spans 15 amino acids. Between the trimmed V and J ends, which lost 5 bases and 11 bases, there was a span of 24 bases. The CDR3 DNA reads as TGTGCCAGCAGTCAATCCTTTGAGGTCCAGTCGACGGCTTTCTTT. Translation: CASSQSFEVQSTAFF.

This clonotype has ten or more counts. The chain employs TRBV7-8 and TRBJ1-2; D unresolved. Germline V CDR1 and CDR2: SGHVS, FQNEAQ. CDR3 length: 16 residues. The V gene lost 1 base and the J gene lost 1 base, with 13 bases spanning the gap. CDR3 sequence: CASSLDWHSSNYGYTF. Here the CDR3 DNA reads TGTGCCAGCAGCTTAGATTGGCACAGTAGTAACTATGGCTACACCTTC.

This clonotype occurred many times. This chain connects TRBV12-3 or TRBV12-4 to TRBJ1-2; unclear D gene. The CDR3 loop spans 13 amino acids. V lost 2 bases and J lost 4, with 8 bases in between. This CDR3 reads CASSLMGFYGYTF. The CDR3 DNA reads TGTGCCAGCAGTTTAATGGGGTTCTATGGCTACACCTTC.

This clonotype was counted at least ten times. The V call is TRBV9, the J call TRBJ2-2; the match to TRBD2 covers 8 bases. Germline loops: CDR1 SGDLS, CDR2 YYNGEE. The CDR3 sequence is 16 residues long. Unmatched junction bases numbered 7, after V lost 2 bases and J lost 4 bases. CDR3 nucleotides: TGTGCCAGCAGCGTTGGTTATGCGGGGGGCACCGGGGAGCTGTTTTTT. Encoded protein: CASSVGYAGGTGELFF. Full variable domain (missing parts from reference TRBV9 and TRBJ2-2): DSGVTQTPKHLITATGQRVTLRCSPRSGDLSVYWYQQSLDQGLQFLIQYYNGEERAKGNILERFSAQQFPDLHSELNLSSLELGDSALYFCASSVGYAGGTGELFFGEGSRLTVL.

This clonotype was counted ten times or more. V gene TRBV29-1 combines with J gene TRBJ1-4; D call uncertain. V was cut by 6 bases and J by 4 bases, with 9 bases left in between. Germline CDR1 and CDR2: SQVTM and ANQGSEA. This CDR3 spans 12 amino acids. Written as DNA, the CDR3 is TGCAGCGTCGCCTGGCTTAATGAAAAACTGTTTTTT. Translated: CSVAWLNEKLFF. Full variable domain (rest looked up from reference TRBV29-1 and TRBJ1-4): SAVISQKPSRDICQRGTSLTIQCQVDSQVTMMFWYRQQPGQSLTLIATANQGSEATYESGFVIDKFPISRPNLTFSTLTVSNMSPEDSSIYLCSVAWLNEKLFFGSGTQLSVL.

This clonotype was found many times. The J gene is TRBJ2-3, the V gene TRBV18; D is uncertain. Germline CDR1 and CDR2: KGHSH and LQKENI. Trimming took 2 bases from V and 6 from J, leaving 15 bases between them. This CDR3 is built from 15 residues. The CDR3 protein is CASSPSVGLGDTQYF. The CDR3 nucleotides read TGTGCCAGCTCACCATCGGTAGGCCTGGGGGATACGCAGTATTTT.

This clonotype was observed at least ten times. The rearrangement joins TRBV7-9 to TRBJ2-3; possibly TRBD2 for D (7 bases). Germline V gene lookup returns CDR1 SEHNR and CDR2 FQNEAQ (reference sequence). The CDR3 runs to 18 residues. Trimming took 0 bases from V and 2 from J, leaving 18 bases between them. CDR3 sequence reads: CASSLASGGFNPTDTQYF. CDR3 coding DNA: TGTGCCAGCAGCTTAGCGTCGGGGGGCTTCAATCCCACAGATACGCAGTATTTT.

This clonotype was counted at least ten times. V and J are TRBV18 and TRBJ1-1; D unclear. With 7 bases removed from V and 9 bases from J, the gap between germline ends came to 21 bases. From germline, CDR1 is KGHSH and CDR2 LQKENI. The CDR3 extends over 14 amino acids. The CDR3 coding sequence is TGTGCCAGCTTCACCACCATGTCGCCAGTGCAAGCTTTCTTT. Its translation is CASFTTMSPVQAFF.

The V and J genes are TRBV7-2 and TRBJ1-2; D not resolved. This CDR3 comprises 15 residues. Germline V gives CDR1 SGHTA, CDR2 FQGNSA. The ends were cut back, 3 bases at V and 5 bases at J, with 16 bases in the middle. CDR3 sequence: CASSFPSIRPYGYTF. CDR3 DNA sequence: TGTGCCAGCAGCTTCCCGTCGATTCGCCCGTATGGCTACACCTTC.

This clonotype has a count of ten or more. V and J are TRBV6-6 and TRBJ2-1; 10 bases agree with TRBD2. From germline, CDR1 is MNHNY and CDR2 SVGAGI (reference sequence). After removal of 5 bases from V and 7 bases from J, the junction contained 20 bases not matched to a gene. The CDR3 runs 19 residues. Here the CDR3 reads CASSTPSIPSGGIMNEQFF. CDR3 DNA sequence: TGTGCCAGCAGTACGCCCTCTATCCCTAGCGGGGGCATTATGAATGAGCAGTTCTTC.

This clonotype was seen a handful of times. The chain recombines TRBV5-4 with TRBJ1-5; weak D call: TRBD1 (5 bases). Per germline, CDR1 SGHNT and CDR2 YYREEE (reference sequence). The CDR3 contains 18 residues. With 1 base removed from V and 0 bases from J, the gap between germline ends came to 17 bases. The CDR3 loop reads CASSLRLGRADSNQPQHF. CDR3 bases: TGTGCCAGCAGCTTGAGATTGGGCAGGGCGGATAGCAATCAGCCCCAGCATTTT.

There are many counts of this clonotype. The chain uses TRBV6-1 and TRBJ2-5, with unresolved D. V was trimmed by 7 bases and J by 1 base, leaving 7 bases between them. There are 12 residues in the CDR3. Looked up from germline, CDR1 is MNHNS and CDR2 is SASEGT. In nucleotides, the CDR3 is TGTGCCAGCACACAATTCCAAGAGACCCAGTACTTC. Translating gives CASTQFQETQYF.

This clonotype was seen a handful of times. The rearrangement links TRBV5-5 to TRBJ1-5; D unclear. The V gene's germline CDR1 is SGHKS and CDR2 YYEKEE (reference sequence). The V end lost 1 base, the J end lost 3 bases, and 8 bases lay between the germline ends. The CDR3 contains 14 residues. The CDR3: CASSLTGTNQPQHF. The DNA of the CDR3 is TGTGCCAGCAGCTTGACGGGAACCAATCAGCCCCAGCATTTT.